These 18 T cell receptor beta chains originate from one sample sequenced in a study of T-cell memory formation after mild COVID-19. TCRdb reprocessed the 5' RACE reads with MiXCR, giving one entry per CDR3 protein. The data contain hundreds of thousands of distinct CDR3 sequences, about 17% of them singletons. The material sequenced was PBMCs or a T cell subset sorted from them (not recorded which). These receptors originate from a man aged 18 to 35 who had mild COVID-19 (a few samples of this study predate the infection). Cell type and time point are not known.

J is TRBJ1-1 and V is TRBV9; 9 nucleotides agree with TRBD1. This CDR3 region has 16 residues. CDR1 and CDR2 from the germline V gene are SGDLS and YYNGEE. V trimming: 2 bases; J trimming: 1 base; junction bases outside the gene matches: 6. The CDR3 DNA reads as TGTGCCAGCAGCGTCGGACAGGGGATAGGGAACACTGAAGCTTTCTTT. This encodes CASSVGQGIGNTEAFF. The full variable domain, with the rest looked up from reference TRBV9 and TRBJ1-1, is DSGVTQTPKHLITATGQRVTLRCSPRSGDLSVYWYQQSLDQGLQFLIQYYNGEERAKGNILERFSAQQFPDLHSELNLSSLELGDSALYFCASSVGQGIGNTEAFFGQGTRLTVV.

This clonotype was seen more than once but under ten times. The chain joins TRBV27 to TRBJ2-7; D ambiguous. CDR1 is MNHEY and CDR2 is SMNVEV in the germline V gene (reference sequence). Trimming left V 6 bases short and J 2 bases short, with 14 bases between. CDR3 length: 14 amino acids. The CDR3 is CASSSGASPYEQYV. CDR3 sequence (DNA): TGTGCCAGCAGCTCCGGTGCTTCCCCCTACGAGCAGTACGTC.

The chain joins TRBV10-3 to TRBJ2-1; D not resolved. The CDR3 is 15 amino acids. Trimming removed 6 bases from V and 0 bases from J, with 12 bases in between. The germline V gene has CDR1 ENHRY and CDR2 SYGVKD. The CDR3 here is CAIRSRPASYNEQFF. The CDR3 region has the DNA TGTGCCATCAGGTCCCGGCCCGCCTCCTACAATGAGCAGTTCTTC.

The chain uses TRBV20-1 and TRBJ2-3, with D unresolved. Germline V gives CDR1 DFQATT, CDR2 SNEGSKA (reference sequence). Trimming pared 3 bases from V and 4 bases from J, leaving 14 bases between. The CDR3 has 14 residues. The CDR3 loop reads CSASPPPTPDTQYF. The CDR3 DNA follows: TGCAGTGCTAGTCCGCCCCCTACCCCAGATACGCAGTATTTT.

A few counts support this clonotype. The V and J genes are TRBV18 and TRBJ1-1, with D possibly matching TRBD1 (5 bases). The CDR3 has 14 residues. Germline lookup yields CDR1 KGHSH and CDR2 LQKENI. V gave up 6 bases and J gave up 4 bases, with 15 bases separating them. Written as DNA, the CDR3 is TGTGCCAGCTCCCAGGGAAGGGGATCCACTGAAGCTTTCTTT. This sequence encodes CASSQGRGSTEAFF.

The chain links TRBV7-9 to TRBJ1-1; D unclear. This CDR3 is built from 14 residues. The germline V gene encodes CDR1 SEHNR and CDR2 FQNEAQ (reference sequence). Trimming pared 1 base from V and 1 base from J, leaving 7 bases between. For the CDR3, the DNA is TGTGCCAGCAGCTTAGGGAGTGAGAACACTGAAGCTTTCTTT. This sequence encodes CASSLGSENTEAFF.

This clonotype was counted at least ten times. V and J are TRBV5-1 and TRBJ2-2; 9 nucleotides align to TRBD1. Looked up from germline, CDR1 is SGHRS and CDR2 is YFSETQ. The CDR3 contains 17 residues. V shed 3 bases and J 2 bases; nucleotides not matched to a gene: 8. The CDR3 nucleotides read TGCGCCAGCAGCTGGGCACCGGGACAGGGTAACACCGGGGAGCTGTTTTTT. It encodes CASSWAPGQGNTGELFF. Together with reference TRBV5-1 and TRBJ2-2, the CDR3 gives the full variable domain: KAGVTQTPRYLIKTRGQQVTLSCSPISGHRSVSWYQQTPGQGLQFLFEYFSETQRNKGNFPGRFSGRQFSNSRSEMNVSTLELGDSALYLCASSWAPGQGNTGELFFGEGSRLTVL.

Many counts were recorded for this clonotype. This chain uses TRBV20-1 with TRBJ2-7; a possible D gene is TRBD2 (6 bases). Germline CDR1 reads DFQATT; CDR2 reads SNEGSKA (reference sequence). V lost 0 bases, J lost 7 bases, and 13 bases lay in between. This CDR3 is built from 13 residues. The CDR3 sequence is CSARDYGTGEQYV. Here the CDR3 DNA reads TGCAGTGCTAGAGATTATGGGACTGGGGAGCAGTACGTC.

The chain is built from TRBV20-1 and TRBJ1-2; D ambiguous. Per the germline V gene, CDR1 is DFQATT and CDR2 is SNEGSKA (reference sequence). V lost 3 bases to trimming and J lost 5 bases, with 10 bases between them. The CDR3 length is 12 residues. CDR3 residues: CSASGRSYGYTF. CDR3 DNA sequence: TGCAGTGCTAGTGGACGTTCTTATGGCTACACCTTC.

The chain combines TRBV5-4 with TRBJ1-2; tentative D call: TRBD1 (5 bases). Germline loops: CDR1 SGHNT, CDR2 YYREEE (reference sequence). This CDR3 is built from 14 residues. V was pared by 4 bases and J by 4 bases, with 14 bases between. In DNA form, the CDR3 reads TGTGCCAGCAGCGGCCAGGGCTACGGCTATGGCTACACCTTC. The encoded protein is CASSGQGYGYGYTF.

The rearrangement links TRBV7-9 to TRBJ1-2; D is unclear. Germline CDR1 is SEHNR and CDR2 is FQNEAQ (reference sequence). V lost 5 bases, J lost 6 bases, and 22 bases lay in between. CDR3 length: 16 residues. CDR3 in amino acids: CASSIRRPGGANGYTF. In DNA form, the CDR3 reads TGTGCCAGCAGCATTAGACGACCCGGAGGTGCAAATGGCTACACCTTC.

This clonotype turned up a few times. V gene TRBV5-1 combines with J gene TRBJ2-7; D gene ambiguous. Trimming removed 0 bases from V and 1 base from J, with 11 bases in between. Germline V CDR1 and CDR2: SGHRS, YFSETQ. The CDR3 spans 15 residues. The CDR3 sequence: CASSLAPGISYEQYF. DNA of the CDR3: TGCGCCAGCAGCTTGGCCCCAGGAATATCCTACGAGCAGTACTTC.

This clonotype was detected ten times or more. The gene calls are TRBV12-3 or TRBV12-4 and TRBJ1-1; 7 positions match TRBD1. The CDR3 has 15 amino acids. The V segment lost 3 bases and the J segment 4 bases; nucleotides outside the gene matches: 8. CDR3 nucleotide sequence: TGTGCCAGCAGTTTGGGGCAAGGGGGCGTCACTGAAGCTTTCTTT. This encodes CASSLGQGGVTEAFF.

This clonotype was observed a few times. The chain is built from TRBV24-1 and TRBJ2-5, with D tentatively TRBD2 (7 bases). The V end was cut by 2 bases, the J end by 4 bases, with 13 bases between. Germline CDR1 and CDR2: KGHDR and SFDVKD. The CDR3 totals 15 residues. DNA for the CDR3: TGTGCCACCAGTGATTCACAGGGAGGGTTAGAGACCCAGTACTTC. Translated: CATSDSQGGLETQYF.

This clonotype was detected only a few times. This chain joins TRBV3-1 and TRBJ1-1; tentative D call: TRBD1 (5 bases). There are 14 residues in the CDR3. Germline-derived CDR1 and CDR2 are LGHDT and YNNKEL (reference sequence). Trimming removed 2 bases from V and 1 base from J, with 8 bases in between. The CDR3 spells CASSQRTQNTEAFF. The CDR3 DNA is TGTGCCAGCAGCCAAAGGACACAGAACACTGAAGCTTTCTTT.

This clonotype was detected a few times. This chain joins TRBV19 and TRBJ1-1; D remains ambiguous. V lost 3 bases, J lost 6 bases, and 8 bases lay in between. The CDR3 extends over 12 amino acids. Germline V CDR1 and CDR2: LNHDA, SQIVND (reference sequence). The CDR3 DNA is TGTGCCAGTAGTATTGCGCAGGCTGAAGCTTTCTTT. It is translated as CASSIAQAEAFF.

This clonotype has just a few counts. The chain employs TRBV28 and TRBJ2-7; 7 nucleotides agree with TRBD2. V lost 2 bases to trimming and J lost 1 base; unmatched junction nucleotides: 5. There are 15 residues in the CDR3. Germline CDR1 and CDR2: MDHEN and SYDVKM. In DNA, the CDR3 is TGTGCCAGCAGTTTAGGGGGGGAAGGGTCCTACGAGCAGTACGTC. Its protein product is CASSLGGEGSYEQYV.

The gene calls are TRBV7-9 and TRBJ2-7; the D gene is possibly TRBD1 (6 bases). The CDR3 is 13 residues long. V was pared by 9 bases and J by 2 bases, with 14 bases between. CDR1 is SEHNR and CDR2 is FQNEAQ in the germline V gene (reference sequence). This CDR3 reads CASQTGETYEQYF. CDR3 nucleotide sequence: TGTGCCAGTCAGACAGGTGAAACCTACGAGCAGTACTTC.